This is a list of T cell receptor beta chains from one sample in a study of cytomegalovirus exposure and HLA in healthy donors. Measured with immunoSEQ multiplex PCR; TCRdb has only the in-frame clones, and not every one. The sample contains about 330,000 clones, roughly 88% of which appear only once. Sequenced: PBMCs. Receptors originate from a woman in her late teens or twenties in good health and CMV-seronegative. Each CDR3 is given with its conserved first and last residue. Fields, in order: V gene, CDR3 length, J gene, D gene, CDR3 protein. The D gene is left open where the match is weak.

>TRBV19|14|TRBJ2-2|NA
CASISPEDTGELFF
>TRBV6-5|15|TRBJ2-1|TRBD2
CASSMELAGGNEQFF
>TRBV27|14|TRBJ2-7|NA
CASSFRTRLAEQYF
>TRBV6-5|15|TRBJ2-5|NA
CASSFGGSAPETQYF
>TRBV5-4|13|TRBJ2-7|NA
CASSHDGGYEQYF
>TRBV7-3|16|TRBJ2-2|TRBD1
CASSPFVGQGAGELFF
>TRBV30|14|TRBJ1-1|TRBD1
CAWSPQGADTEAFF
>TRBV13|15|TRBJ2-7|TRBD2
CASRRAGGRGYEQYF
>TRBV27|13|TRBJ2-7|NA
CASMRSWGGEQYF
>TRBV2|15|TRBJ2-2|NA
CASRPLTSSTGELFF
>TRBV6-5|16|TRBJ2-7|TRBD1
CASSYTAGTGVDEQYF
>TRBV11-1|14|TRBJ2-5|NA
CASSSRLVGETQYF
>TRBV5-1|15|TRBJ2-1|TRBD2
CASSSGTSGTNEQFF
>TRBV15|15|TRBJ1-2|NA
CATSRLGRVDYGYTF
>TRBV6-5|15|TRBJ2-1|NA
CASSYSANSYNEQFF
>TRBV5-6|15|TRBJ2-5|TRBD1
CASSLAGQGSQTQYF
>TRBV28|11|TRBJ1-1|NA
CASSSNTEAFF
>TRBV7-3|14|TRBJ2-6|NA
CASFGGSGANVLTF
>TRBV5-1|16|TRBJ2-3|TRBD2
CASSLVGAGGPDTQYF
>TRBV7-9|14|TRBJ2-7|NA
CASSLAPSSHEQYF
>TRBV7-3|14|TRBJ2-1|NA
CASRRTPGSNEQFF
>TRBV6-1|14|TRBJ2-7|TRBD2
CASMTSGYSYEQYF
>TRBV18|15|TRBJ1-5|NA
CASSPQGNSNQPQHF
>TRBV7-9|13|TRBJ1-2|NA
CASRGEGEDGYTF
>TRBV27|15|TRBJ2-5|NA
CASSQTGTYGETQYF
>TRBV6-4|14|TRBJ1-1|NA
CASSARCGNTEAFF
>TRBV7-8|14|TRBJ2-1|TRBD2
CASSLTTSAGEQFF
>TRBV10-3|15|TRBJ1-2|TRBD1
CAISESMDRGYGYTF
>TRBV13|15|TRBJ2-1|TRBD2
CASSSPGLVSNEQFF
>TRBV11-2|15|TRBJ1-3|NA
CASSSFGGLGNTIYF
>TRBV13|16|TRBJ2-3|NA
CASSLARGSGTDTQYF
>TRBV11-2|15|TRBJ2-7|NA
CASSFGTSGNYEQYF
>TRBV14|11|TRBJ2-2|NA
CASRGAGELFF
>TRBV29-1|14|TRBJ2-5|TRBD2
CSVGRSALQETQYF
>TRBV4-3|16|TRBJ2-5|NA
CASSQDYGMPLETQYF
>TRBV9|13|TRBJ2-1|NA
CASSVAYGGEQFF
>TRBV9|15|TRBJ2-3|TRBD2
CASSVGGRAYDTQYF
>TRBV19|15|TRBJ1-1|NA
CASSISRQTNTEAFF
>TRBV5-6|14|TRBJ1-1|NA
CASSLGRTNTEAFF
>TRBV6-5|14|TRBJ2-7|TRBD2
CASRGTSGYYEQYF
>TRBV7-2|14|TRBJ1-1|NA
CASSPSTGYTEAFF
>TRBV29-1|15|TRBJ2-1|NA
CSVDHKRGIYNEQFF
>TRBV2|14|TRBJ1-1|NA
CASSRDTTITEAFF
>TRBV9|15|TRBJ1-1|TRBD1
CASSVDSHRGTEAFF
>TRBV19|14|TRBJ2-1|TRBD2
CASKSSGSHNEQFF
>TRBV13|15|TRBJ1-1|TRBD1
CASSWGQGARTEAFF
>TRBV28|14|TRBJ1-2|TRBD1
CASSSGQGAWGYTF
>TRBV5-1|14|TRBJ2-7|NA
CASSTGTRTYEQYF
>TRBV10-3|15|TRBJ2-1|NA
CAISVLDNSYNEQFF